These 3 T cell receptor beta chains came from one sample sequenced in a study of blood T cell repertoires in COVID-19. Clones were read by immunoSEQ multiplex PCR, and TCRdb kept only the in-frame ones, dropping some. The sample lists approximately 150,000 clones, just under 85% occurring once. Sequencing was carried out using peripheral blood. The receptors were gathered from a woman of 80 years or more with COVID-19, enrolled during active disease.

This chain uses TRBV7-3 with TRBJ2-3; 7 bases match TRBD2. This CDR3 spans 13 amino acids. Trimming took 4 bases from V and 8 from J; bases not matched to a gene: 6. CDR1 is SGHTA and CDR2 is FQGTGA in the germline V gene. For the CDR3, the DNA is TGTGCCAGCAGCTACTCTAGGGAGGGTACGCAGTATTTT. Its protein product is CASSYSREGTQYF.

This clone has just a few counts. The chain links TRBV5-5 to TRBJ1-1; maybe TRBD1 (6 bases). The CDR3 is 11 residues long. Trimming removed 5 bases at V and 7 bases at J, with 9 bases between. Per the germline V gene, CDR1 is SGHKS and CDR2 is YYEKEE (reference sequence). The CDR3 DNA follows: TGTGCCAGCAGGTACAGGGATGAAGCTTTCTTT. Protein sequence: CASRYRDEAFF.

CDR3 in DNA: TGTGCCAGCAGCTTTTTAGCGGGGTTCGGGGAGCTGTTTTTT. Protein product: CASSFLAGFGELFF. V usage is TRBV5-6 and J usage is TRBJ2-2; 8 positions agree with TRBD2. There are 14 residues in the CDR3. From germline, CDR1 is SGHDT and CDR2 YYEEEE. The trim removed 2 bases at V and 7 bases at J, leaving 4 bases unmatched.